Each of the 20 T cell receptor beta chains below was sequenced from the same sample in a study of CD8 T cells in ankylosing spondylitis. TCRdb independently ran MiXCR on the 5' RACE reads; one entry per CDR3 protein. This table has some 140,000 distinct CDR3 sequences, about 7% appearing once. Sequencing was performed on blood, either unsorted or a sorted T cell fraction (not recorded which). These receptors all come from a female donor with ankylosing spondylitis or in good health (not recorded which).

At least ten counts were recorded for this clonotype. The chain carries TRBV9 and TRBJ1-1, with D hard to call. The CDR3 contains 14 residues. CDR1 is SGDLS, CDR2 YYNGEE, per germline. The germline V and J ends were trimmed by 0 bases and 1 base, with 7 bases remaining between them. The CDR3: CASSVAQENTEAFF. CDR3 in DNA: TGTGCCAGCAGCGTAGCGCAGGAGAACACTGAAGCTTTCTTT.

This clonotype was counted many times. The J gene is TRBJ1-5, the V gene TRBV3-1, with D perhaps matching TRBD1 (6 bases). This CDR3 spans 14 amino acids. V gave up 1 base and J gave up 6 bases, with 10 bases separating them. CDR1 is LGHDT and CDR2 is YNNKEL in the germline V gene (reference sequence). The CDR3 spells CASSQVGAGQPQHF. Written as DNA, the CDR3 is TGTGCCAGCAGCCAAGTGGGGGCCGGTCAGCCCCAGCATTTT.

This clonotype was detected many times. V gene TRBV29-1 combines with J gene TRBJ1-5; perhaps TRBD1 as D (5 bases). V dropped 8 bases and J dropped 4 bases, with 15 bases sitting between them. The CDR3 is made up of 13 amino acids. In germline, CDR1 is SQVTM, CDR2 ANQGSEA. CDR3 bases: TGCAGCACTTCTGACAGTTCGAATCAGCCCCAGCATTTT. Encoded protein: CSTSDSSNQPQHF.

The table lists this clonotype with many counts. This rearrangement joins TRBV5-4 to TRBJ2-1, with 10 bases identical to TRBD2. The CDR3 loop spans 16 amino acids. The J segment lost 7 bases and the V segment lost 1 base, leaving 8 bases of the junction unmatched. CDR1 is SGHNT, CDR2 YYREEE, per germline (reference sequence). CDR3 DNA: TGTGCCAGCAGCTTGTACTTAGCGGGGGGTGTAAATGAGCAGTTCTTC. This sequence encodes CASSLYLAGGVNEQFF.

This clonotype was seen repeatedly, ten times or more. This chain uses TRBV15 with TRBJ2-7, with D perhaps given as TRBD1 or TRBD2 (7 bases each). This CDR3 has 16 residues. Deletions cut 0 bases from V and 1 base from J, with 13 bases between. The V gene's germline CDR1 is LNHNV and CDR2 YYDKDF (reference sequence). The CDR3 DNA follows: TGTGCCACCAGCAGAGAGGGGAGGGGGCATTCCTACGAGCAGTACTTC. Protein product: CATSREGRGHSYEQYF. The full variable domain, its missing parts supplied by reference TRBV15 and TRBJ2-7, is DAMVIQNPRYQVTQFGKPVTLSCSQTLNHNVMYWYQQKSSQAPKLLFHYYDKDFNNEADTPDNFQSRRPNTSFCFLDIRSPGLGDTAMYLCATSREGRGHSYEQYFGPGTRLTVT.

In its sample, this clonotype was seen a few times. The chain is built from TRBV4-3 and TRBJ2-7; 7 positions agree with TRBD2. V trimming: 3 bases; J trimming: 1 base; junction bases outside the gene matches: 0. Germline V gene lookup returns CDR1 LGHNA and CDR2 YSLEER. The CDR3 contains 13 residues. CDR3 DNA: TGCGCCAGCAGCCACGGGGGGTCCTACGAGCAGTACTTC. It specifies CASSHGGSYEQYF.

This clonotype was counted at least ten times. This rearrangement joins TRBV29-1 to TRBJ1-1, with no clear D. In germline, CDR1 is SQVTM, CDR2 ANQGSEA. Trimming cost V 4 bases and J 0 bases, with 9 bases left between them. The length of the CDR3 is 13 residues. The CDR3 region is CSVAEAVNTEAFF. The CDR3 region has the DNA TGCAGCGTTGCCGAGGCGGTGAACACTGAAGCTTTCTTT.

In its sample, this clonotype was seen many times. The J gene is TRBJ2-7, the V gene TRBV4-2; possibly TRBD1 for D (6 bases). Germline CDR1 reads LGHNA; CDR2 reads YNFKEQ. The V and J ends lost 0 bases and 6 bases respectively, with 18 bases between them. The CDR3 covers 16 residues. The chain's CDR3 is CASSQDSSWGPGEQYF. DNA of the CDR3: TGTGCCAGCAGCCAAGATAGCTCCTGGGGGCCGGGCGAGCAGTACTTC.

This clonotype was seen repeatedly, ten times or more. The rearrangement links TRBV3-1 to TRBJ2-3; D remains unclear. The CDR3 is 14 residues long. CDR1 is LGHDT and CDR2 is YNNKEL in the germline V gene (reference sequence). Trimming pared 4 bases from V and 2 bases from J, leaving 10 bases between. For the CDR3, the DNA is TGTGCCAGCAGCCCAGAGACCAACACAGATACGCAGTATTTT. It encodes CASSPETNTDTQYF.

This chain uses TRBV21-1 with TRBJ1-5; the table's TRBD1 call for D was not verified on the DNA. TRBV21-1 is termed a pseudogene. CDR3 length: 17 residues. DNA of the CDR3: TGTGCCAGCAGCAATACTAACCGAAGGTGTCCGGATCAGCCCCAGCATTTT. Its translation: CASSNTNRRCPDQPQHF.

The chain has TRBV28 and TRBJ2-3; 7 bases fit TRBD2. Germline V gene data show CDR1 as MDHEN and CDR2 as SYDVKM. This CDR3 has 14 residues. J lost 8 bases, V lost 3 bases, and 8 bases had no gene match. The CDR3 sequence: CASSFLAGEGTQYF. The DNA for the CDR3 is TGTGCCAGCAGTTTCCTGGCGGGGGAGGGTACGCAGTATTTT.

V gene TRBV9 combines with J gene TRBJ2-1, with D possibly being TRBD2 (6 bases). The V end lost 4 bases, the J end lost 8 bases, and 16 bases lay between the germline ends. This CDR3 comprises 14 residues. Per germline, CDR1 SGDLS and CDR2 YYNGEE. For the CDR3, the DNA is TGTGCCAGCAGCTCATCTCCGGGGGAGGATGAGCAGTTCTTC. Its translation: CASSSSPGEDEQFF.

This clonotype showed up many times. J is TRBJ2-3 and V is TRBV7-2; the D is unclear. Trimming cost V 3 bases and J 3 bases, with 10 bases left between them. The CDR3 length is 14 residues. The germline V gene has CDR1 SGHTA and CDR2 FQGNSA. This CDR3 reads CASSFYQETDTQYF. The CDR3 nucleotides read TGTGCCAGCAGCTTTTATCAAGAGACAGATACGCAGTATTTT.

This clonotype appeared many times. V is TRBV19 and J is TRBJ2-1, with unresolved D. Trimming removed 1 base from V and 4 bases from J, with 5 bases in between. CDR3 size: 13 residues. From germline, CDR1 is LNHDA and CDR2 SQIVND (reference sequence). The CDR3 DNA reads TGTGCCAGTAGTATAGGGGTATACAATGAGCAGTTCTTC. Its protein product is CASSIGVYNEQFF.

This clonotype was recorded many times. The chain couples TRBV12-3 or TRBV12-4 to TRBJ2-7; either TRBD1 or TRBD2 may supply D (5 bases each). The CDR3 is 13 amino acids. The V gene lost 4 bases and the J gene lost 0 bases, with 7 bases spanning the gap. CDR3 sequence (DNA): TGTGCCAGCAGTTATGGGACCTCCTACGAGCAGTACTTC. It is translated as CASSYGTSYEQYF.

This clonotype has ten or more counts. The chain recombines TRBV5-1 with TRBJ2-7, with unresolved D. CDR1 SGHRS and CDR2 YFSETQ come from the germline V gene. Trimming shortened V by 2 bases and J by 0 bases, and 15 bases separated the two germline ends. CDR3 length: 16 amino acids. The CDR3 bases are TGCGCCAGCAGCTTCGGAACGTTACAGAGCTCCTACGAGCAGTACTTC. This translates into CASSFGTLQSSYEQYF.

This clonotype was detected many times. The rearrangement uses TRBV9 and TRBJ2-5; 13 nucleotides align to TRBD2. The germline V gene encodes CDR1 SGDLS and CDR2 YYNGEE. This CDR3 is built from 16 residues. V trimming: 2 bases; J trimming: 0 bases; junction bases outside the gene matches: 1. DNA of the CDR3: TGTGCCAGCAGCGTGGGGACTAGCGGGGACCAAGAGACCCAGTACTTC. Its translation: CASSVGTSGDQETQYF.

This clonotype was observed a few times. The CDR3 bases are TGTGCCAGCAGCTTAGCAGCCAGTGGCCAAGAGACCCAGTACTTC. Residues: CASSLAASGQETQYF. The chain combines TRBV7-9 with TRBJ2-5; D unresolved. The CDR3 covers 15 residues. Per the germline V gene, CDR1 is SEHNR and CDR2 is FQNEAQ (reference sequence). V was pared by 0 bases and J by 1 base, with 9 bases between.

This clonotype was picked up many times. CDR3 in amino acids: CASSFRSGGAQNYGYTF. The CDR3 DNA reads as TGTGCCAGCAGTTTCAGGTCGGGGGGGGCGCAAAACTATGGCTACACCTTC. V and J are TRBV28 and TRBJ1-2, with a possible D match to TRBD1 (6 bases). The CDR3 runs 17 residues. The V gene lost 3 bases and the J gene lost 2 bases, with 19 bases spanning the gap. Germline CDR1 MDHEN, CDR2 SYDVKM.

This clonotype was recorded a few times. This chain uses TRBV2 with TRBJ1-1; possible D gene TRBD1, 5 bases. The V gene's germline CDR1 is SNHLY and CDR2 FYNNEI. The CDR3 spans 13 residues. Trimming took 7 bases from V and 10 from J, leaving 19 bases between them. CDR3 nucleotide sequence: TGTGCCAGCACCCCCGGGTTGGGGGAGAGAGCTTTCTTT. It specifies CASTPGLGERAFF.